Below, 22 T cell receptor beta chains from the same sample are listed, as sequenced in a study of shared clonotypes between healthy human individuals. Profiled with immunoSEQ multiplex PCR; TCRdb holds only in-frame clones, not every one. This table has over 750,000 clones, roughly 96% appearing once. CD45RO-negative, CCR7-selected cells formed the naive CD8 fraction, which excluded terminally differentiated effector memory CD45RA+ cells. The sample consisted of naive CD8+ T cells sorted from blood. The origin of the receptors is a man aged 30 to 39 in good health.

CDR3 in DNA: TGTGCCAGCAGCCAAGAATCGTCAGGCCTACGGTTCGGTGAGCAGTTCTTC. Protein sequence: CASSQESSGLRFGEQFF. V gene TRBV14 combines with J gene TRBJ2-1; no reliable D call. This CDR3 is 17 amino acids long. CDR1 is SGHDN, CDR2 FVKESK, per germline. Trimming removed 0 bases from V and 9 bases from J, with 21 bases in between. The complete variable domain, with remaining parts taken from reference TRBV14 and TRBJ2-1, reads EAGVTQFPSHSVIEKGQTVTLRCDPISGHDNLYWYRRVMGKEIKFLLHFVKESKQDESGMPNNRFLAERTGGTYSTLKVQPAELEDSGVYFCASSQESSGLRFGEQFFGPGTRLTVL.

In DNA, the CDR3 is TGTGCCGGCGCGGAGGGTGATGAGCAGTTCTTC. Translated: CAGAEGDEQFF. This chain joins TRBV6-1 and TRBJ2-1, with D possibly being TRBD2 (6 bases). The V end was cut by 11 bases, the J end by 8 bases, with 13 bases between. The CDR3 length is 11 residues. Germline values: CDR1 MNHNS, CDR2 SASEGT.

This chain joins TRBV29-1 and TRBJ1-1; D is perhaps TRBD1 (5 bases). The V and J ends lost 6 bases and 1 base respectively, with 9 bases between them. Per germline, CDR1 SQVTM and CDR2 ANQGSEA. This CDR3 comprises 12 residues. CDR3 loop: CSVGGPNTEAFF. CDR3 DNA sequence: TGCAGCGTCGGGGGACCGAACACTGAAGCTTTCTTT. Full variable domain (outside the CDR3, taken from reference TRBV29-1 and TRBJ1-1): SAVISQKPSRDICQRGTSLTIQCQVDSQVTMMFWYRQQPGQSLTLIATANQGSEATYESGFVIDKFPISRPNLTFSTLTVSNMSPEDSSIYLCSVGGPNTEAFFGQGTRLTVV.

Regarding this clone: The sample holds other DNA sequences that translate to the same CDR3. The chain recombines TRBV27 with TRBJ2-7; unclear D gene. V was clipped by 8 bases and J by 0 bases, with 5 bases between them. This CDR3 comprises 11 residues. Germline V gives CDR1 MNHEY, CDR2 SMNVEV (reference sequence). CDR3 DNA: TGTGCCAGCGGGCTCTCCTACGAGCAGTACTTC. Its translation: CASGLSYEQYF.

This chain joins TRBV10-2 and TRBJ2-1; D gene ambiguous. Trimming removed 3 bases from V and 0 bases from J, with 12 bases in between. This CDR3 contains 16 residues. The germline V gene encodes CDR1 WSHSY and CDR2 SAAADI. In nucleotides, the CDR3 is TGCGCCAGCAGTGACCCTTACAGTTACTCCTACAATGAGCAGTTCTTC. It encodes CASSDPYSYSYNEQFF.

This chain connects TRBV2 to TRBJ2-1; the D is unclear. The CDR3 totals 18 residues. V gave up 4 bases and J gave up 7 bases, with 26 bases separating them. Germline loops: CDR1 SNHLY, CDR2 FYNNEI. This CDR3 reads CASSGSISGPETQNEQFF. The CDR3 nucleotides read TGTGCCAGCAGTGGGTCTATAAGTGGCCCCGAAACCCAGAATGAGCAGTTCTTC.

This chain joins TRBV29-1 and TRBJ2-5; 8 positions match TRBD1. CDR3 size: 14 residues. CDR1 SQVTM and CDR2 ANQGSEA come from the germline V gene. Unmatched junction bases numbered 10, after V lost 8 bases and J lost 2 bases. CDR3 nucleotides: TGCAGCCCCTCGGACAGGGCCCCGCAAGAGACCCAGTACTTC. Amino acid sequence: CSPSDRAPQETQYF.

V usage is TRBV15 and J usage is TRBJ1-1, with D tentatively TRBD1 (5 bases). This CDR3 is 13 amino acids long. The V and J ends lost 2 bases and 6 bases respectively, with 10 bases between them. Germline CDR1 and CDR2: LNHNV and YYDKDF (reference sequence). DNA of the CDR3: TGTGCCACCAGCAGATTAGGGGTTTCTGAAGCTTTCTTT. This codes for CATSRLGVSEAFF.

This clone was recorded only once. This chain connects TRBV19 to TRBJ2-3; tentative D call: TRBD1 (6 bases). The V gene's germline CDR1 is LNHDA and CDR2 SQIVND (reference sequence). V was clipped by 3 bases and J by 6 bases, with 10 bases between them. The CDR3 extends over 13 amino acids. CDR3 coding DNA: TGTGCCAGTAGTATCGACAGGCTGGATACGCAGTATTTT. It is translated as CASSIDRLDTQYF.

Comment on this clone: The identical CDR3 is also encoded by other nucleotide sequences in the sample. V is TRBV4-1 and J is TRBJ1-5, with D uncertain. V was pared by 1 base and J by 4 bases, with 5 bases between. CDR1 and CDR2 from the germline V gene are MGHRA and YSYEKL. The CDR3 spans 13 residues. In DNA, the CDR3 is TGCGCCAGCAGCCAAGTCCCTAATCAGCCCCAGCATTTT. Its protein product is CASSQVPNQPQHF.

The J gene is TRBJ2-5, the V gene TRBV19; D might be TRBD2 (6 bases). CDR1 LNHDA and CDR2 SQIVND come from the germline V gene (reference sequence). This CDR3 has 14 amino acids. V was cut by 4 bases and J by 4 bases, with 13 bases left in between. This chain's CDR3 is CASSKEGAIETQYF. The CDR3 bases are TGTGCCAGTAGTAAGGAGGGTGCCATAGAGACCCAGTACTTC. Full variable domain (missing parts from reference TRBV19 and TRBJ2-5): DGGITQSPKYLFRKEGQNVTLSCEQNLNHDAMYWYRQDPGQGLRLIYYSQIVNDFQKGDIAEGYSVSREKKESFPLTVTSAQKNPTAFYLCASSKEGAIETQYFGPGTRLLVL.

V and J are TRBV30 and TRBJ1-1; a possible D gene is TRBD1 (6 bases). The CDR3 is made up of 14 amino acids. Trimming shortened V by 3 bases and J by 4 bases, and 15 bases separated the two germline ends. Germline V gene sequence: CDR1 GTSNPN, CDR2 SVGIG (reference sequence). CDR3 amino acids: CAWSVGVRGTEAFF. As DNA, the CDR3 is TGTGCCTGGAGCGTAGGGGTCAGGGGCACTGAAGCTTTCTTT.

The V and J genes are TRBV19 and TRBJ2-7; TRBD1 agrees at 9 bases. The CDR3 loop spans 13 amino acids. CDR1 is LNHDA, CDR2 SQIVND, per germline (reference sequence). Trimming removed 10 bases from V and 6 bases from J; junction bases left unmatched: 10. CDR3 protein: CATRTGVVGEQYF. The CDR3 DNA follows: TGTGCCACCAGGACAGGGGTTGTCGGCGAGCAGTACTTC.

The V and J genes are TRBV7-8 and TRBJ2-3; D is unclear. Germline lookup yields CDR1 SGHVS and CDR2 FQNEAQ. The CDR3 extends over 14 amino acids. V shed 7 bases and J shed 3 bases, with 14 bases lying between them. CDR3 amino acids: CASTPPSRTDTQYF. CDR3 nucleotides: TGTGCCAGCACCCCGCCCTCGCGGACAGATACGCAGTATTTT.

The chain links TRBV14 to TRBJ2-2; D uncertain. CDR3 length equals 16 residues. Trimming removed 3 bases from V and 5 bases from J, with 16 bases in between. CDR1 is SGHDN and CDR2 is FVKESK in the germline V gene. This CDR3 reads CASSHGRKALTGELFF. CDR3 DNA sequence: TGTGCCAGCAGCCATGGCCGGAAGGCTCTTACCGGGGAGCTGTTTTTT.

The V gene is TRBV27, the J gene TRBJ2-1; TRBD1 is a possible D gene (5 bases). The ends were cut back, 5 bases at V and 3 bases at J, with 8 bases in the middle. Germline V gives CDR1 MNHEY, CDR2 SMNVEV (reference sequence). The CDR3 length is 13 residues. The CDR3 spells CASSADIYNEQFF. The DNA of the CDR3 is TGTGCCAGCAGTGCGGACATCTACAATGAGCAGTTCTTC.

Points on this clone: Within the sample, other DNA sequences also encode this same CDR3. J is TRBJ2-3 and V is TRBV7-2, with a weak D call TRBD1 (5 bases). The CDR3 has 14 amino acids. V was cut by 0 bases and J by 1 base, with 5 bases left in between. In germline, CDR1 is SGHTA, CDR2 FQGNSA. CDR3 nucleotides: TGTGCCAGCAGCTTAGCAGGGGGCACAGATACGCAGTATTTT. It yields the protein CASSLAGGTDTQYF.

V gene TRBV4-2 combines with J gene TRBJ2-1; D is unclear. Germline V CDR1 and CDR2: LGHNA, YNFKEQ. The CDR3 is 15 amino acids. Trimming took off 1 base at V and 9 bases at J, with 16 bases between the two ends. This CDR3 reads CASSQVGSAISEQFF. CDR3 nucleotides: TGTGCCAGCAGCCAAGTGGGCAGTGCGATATCTGAGCAGTTCTTC.

This clone was observed a single time. The chain links TRBV6-4 to TRBJ2-2; tentative D call: TRBD2 (5 bases). The germline V and J ends were trimmed by 0 bases and 2 bases, with 13 bases remaining between them. There are 17 residues in the CDR3. Per germline, CDR1 MRHNA and CDR2 SNTAGT. This chain's CDR3 is CASSDSRGKGNTGELFF. CDR3 sequence (DNA): TGTGCCAGCAGTGACTCGAGAGGGAAGGGAAACACCGGGGAGCTGTTTTTT.

The chain is built from TRBV6-5 and TRBJ2-7, with TRBD2 matching 11 bases. Germline CDR1 and CDR2: MNHEY and SVGAGI. CDR3 size: 15 residues. V lost 4 bases to trimming and J lost 0 bases; unmatched junction nucleotides: 2. The CDR3 region has the DNA TGTGCCAGCAGTTCGACTAGCGGGGACTCCTACGAGCAGTACTTC. It encodes CASSSTSGDSYEQYF.

The chain has TRBV4-3 and TRBJ1-1; no clear D gene. V was clipped by 0 bases and J by 0 bases, with 11 bases between them. The CDR3 is 16 residues long. The germline V gene has CDR1 LGHNA and CDR2 YSLEER. In nucleotides, the CDR3 is TGCGCCAGCAGCCAAGAAAACAGCAACATGAACACTGAAGCTTTCTTT. This encodes CASSQENSNMNTEAFF.

The chain links TRBV27 to TRBJ2-2; D is unclear. The germline V and J ends were trimmed by 3 bases and 3 bases, with 14 bases remaining between them. The CDR3 covers 16 residues. CDR1 and CDR2 from the germline V gene are MNHEY and SMNVEV (reference sequence). The CDR3 reads CASSLSSRRHTGELFF. The CDR3 nucleotides read TGTGCCAGCAGTTTGTCGTCGCGCCGGCACACCGGGGAGCTGTTTTTT.